This entry describes one T cell receptor (beta chain). Its target is unknown. The data are from a study of shared clonotypes between healthy human individuals. Study observations and caveats: Only blood underwent sampling, and tissue repertoires likely differ. The represented genetic and exposure-history diversity was limited by the small number of donors.

Genomic DNA belonging to each subset was distributed in equal measure over several immunoSEQ plates. Per the authors' pipeline: Quality scores were absent from the junction-only immunoSEQ sequences, so filtering differed. Produced via immunoSEQ multiplex PCR; TCRdb's table is partial and in-frame only. Clone size and the V and J calls come from that table; the DNA yielded D and trimming. The data contain about 960,000 clones, approximately 80% of them singletons. This clonotype originated in a man in his late teens or twenties in good health. Sequenced material: memory CD4+ T cells sorted from blood. Documented subset: CD45RA-negative fraction.

CDR3 sequence: CASSGAGGSTGELFF. CDR3 in DNA: TGTGCCAGCAGCGGCGCTGGAGGTTCCACCGGGGAGCTGTTTTTT. The chain combines TRBV9 with TRBJ2-2, with D maybe TRBD2 (5 bases). Germline CDR1 and CDR2: SGDLS and YYNGEE. This CDR3 is 15 amino acids long. V was clipped by 3 bases and J by 4 bases, with 13 bases between them.